The T cell receptor (beta chain) described here comes from a study of blood T cells in healthy people across ages. Study observations and caveats: Estimates of total diversity, which came from one million sequenced T cells, were considered to be underestimates. Donors of long life had a larger count of naive CD4+ cells and greater diversity than aged donors.

CDR3 size: 17 residues. The ends were cut back, 0 bases at V and 7 bases at J, with 18 bases in the middle. Germline values: CDR1 LGHNA, CDR2 YSLEER. On this clonotype: The antigen is undetermined.

A second about 7 to 12 cycle PCR used barcoded and J-beta primers. Tags on each cDNA molecule came from a template-switch adaptor with 12 random nucleotides. TCRdb redid the calling of the 5' RACE reads with MiXCR, one entry per CDR3 protein. The data show under 1 million distinct CDR3 sequences, under 55% seen once. The source of this sequence is a man aged 55 to 69 in good health. The rearrangement links TRBV4-3 to TRBJ2-2, with D possibly matching TRBD1 (6 bases). Sequenced: blood. The CDR3 here is CASSQEESGVSRGELFF. In DNA, the CDR3 is TGCGCCAGCAGCCAAGAGGAATCAGGGGTCTCTCGCGGGGAGCTGTTTTTT.